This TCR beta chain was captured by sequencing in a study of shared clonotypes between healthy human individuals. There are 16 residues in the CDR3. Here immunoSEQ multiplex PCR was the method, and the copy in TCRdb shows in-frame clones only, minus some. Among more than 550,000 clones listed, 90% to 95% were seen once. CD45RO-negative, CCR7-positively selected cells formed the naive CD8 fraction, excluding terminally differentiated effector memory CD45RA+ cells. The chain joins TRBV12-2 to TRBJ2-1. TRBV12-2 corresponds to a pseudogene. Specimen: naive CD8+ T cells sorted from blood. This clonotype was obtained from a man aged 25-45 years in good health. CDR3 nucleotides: TGTGCAAGTCGCTTAGTCGGCAGGAGCTCCTACAATGAGCAGTTCTTC. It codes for CASRLVGRSSYNEQFF.